This passage covers 26 T cell receptor beta chains from one sample sequenced in a study of cytomegalovirus exposure and HLA in healthy donors. Primers included in the PCR were 60 Vbeta and 13 Jbeta primers. Profiling relied on immunoSEQ multiplex PCR, and the TCRdb table lists in-frame clones only, not all of them. The repertoire holds under 200,000 clones, with about 72% as singletons. Material: PBMCs. Receptors were obtained from a man aged 45 to 65 in good health and CMV-seropositive.

The chain couples TRBV10-3 to TRBJ1-4; possibly TRBD1 for D (5 bases). Trimming cost V 11 bases and J 3 bases, with 16 bases left between them. This CDR3 comprises 14 residues. Germline-derived CDR1 and CDR2 are ENHRY and SYGVKD. The CDR3 spells CAARGGGSNEKLFF. For the CDR3, the DNA is TGTGCCGCCCGTGGGGGGGGATCTAATGAAAAACTGTTTTTT.

This clone was detected only a few times. The V and J genes are TRBV25-1 and TRBJ1-6, with D perhaps matching TRBD1 (5 bases). The ends were cut back, 6 bases at V and 0 bases at J, with 9 bases in the middle. CDR1 is MGHDK and CDR2 is SYGVNS in the germline V gene. CDR3 length: 15 amino acids. CDR3 loop: CASRPDSSYNSPLHF. The CDR3 region has the DNA TGTGCCAGCAGACCCGACAGCTCCTATAATTCACCCCTCCACTTT. Combining the CDR3 with reference TRBV25-1 and TRBJ1-6 gives the whole variable domain EADIYQTPRYLVIGTGKKITLECSQTMGHDKMYWYQQDPGMELHLIHYSYGVNSTEKGDLSSESTVSRIRTEHFPLTLESARPSHTSQYLCASRPDSSYNSPLHFGNGTRLTVT.

This chain links TRBV5-6 with TRBJ2-5; 10 positions agree with TRBD2. CDR3 length equals 15 residues. V lost 2 bases and J lost 4; bases outside the gene matches: 5. Germline assignment: CDR1 SGHDT and CDR2 YYEEEE. The CDR3 DNA sequence: TGTGCCAGCAGCTTACGACTAGCGGGTACAGAGACCCAGTACTTC. Translation: CASSLRLAGTETQYF.

This clone was observed a single time. CDR3 sequence reads: CASSFGTEGRYNEQFF. In DNA, the CDR3 is TGTGCCAGCAGCTTCGGGACAGAGGGCAGATACAATGAGCAGTTCTTC. This chain uses TRBV11-2 with TRBJ2-1; 7 bases map to TRBD1. The CDR3 is 16 residues long. Germline assignment: CDR1 SGHAT and CDR2 FQNNGV. The V gene end was trimmed by 3 bases and the J gene end by 4 bases; junction bases not matched to a gene: 9.

This chain joins TRBV4-3 and TRBJ1-2, with D tentatively TRBD1 (6 bases). CDR3 length: 15 residues. CDR1 LGHNA and CDR2 YSLEER come from the germline V gene. The germline V and J ends were trimmed by 1 base and 4 bases, with 13 bases remaining between them. CDR3 in amino acids: CASSQAARGGYGYTF. CDR3 sequence (DNA): TGCGCCAGCAGCCAAGCCGCCAGGGGTGGCTATGGCTACACCTTC.

The chain carries TRBV18 and TRBJ2-7, with 10 bases identical to TRBD1. V shed 3 bases and J 6 bases; nucleotides not matched to a gene: 2. The germline V gene has CDR1 KGHSH and CDR2 LQKENI. The CDR3 extends over 13 amino acids. This CDR3 reads CASSPRQGAEQYF. The CDR3 nucleotides are TGTGCCAGCTCACCTAGACAGGGGGCCGAGCAGTACTTC.

The chain carries TRBV9 and TRBJ1-3, with 8 bases matching TRBD1. The CDR3 is 16 amino acids. V gave up 5 bases and J gave up 2 bases; unmatched junction bases: 9. In germline, CDR1 is SGDLS, CDR2 YYNGEE. The CDR3 loop reads CASRRGLTGAGNTIYF. The DNA for the CDR3 is TGTGCCAGCAGGCGGGGCCTGACAGGGGCTGGAAACACCATATATTTT. Full variable domain (missing parts from reference TRBV9 and TRBJ1-3): DSGVTQTPKHLITATGQRVTLRCSPRSGDLSVYWYQQSLDQGLQFLIQYYNGEERAKGNILERFSAQQFPDLHSELNLSSLELGDSALYFCASRRGLTGAGNTIYFGEGSWLTVV.

The chain recombines TRBV2 with TRBJ1-2, with 7 bases that match TRBD1. V dropped 8 bases and J dropped 9; count of bases not matched to a gene: 18. The CDR3 runs to 15 residues. Germline CDR1 reads SNHLY; CDR2 reads FYNNEI. The CDR3 loop is CASVGVTTGQTSYTF. The CDR3 DNA sequence: TGTGCCAGCGTAGGGGTGACGACGGGACAGACGAGCTACACCTTC.

In this sample, this clone turned up once. The chain links TRBV15 to TRBJ2-7; weak D call: TRBD1 (5 bases). Per the germline V gene, CDR1 is LNHNV and CDR2 is YYDKDF (reference sequence). The CDR3 is made up of 14 amino acids. V was trimmed by 1 base and J by 2 bases, leaving 9 bases between them. This chain's CDR3 is CATSRAQGPYEQYF. Here the CDR3 DNA reads TGTGCCACCAGCAGAGCCCAGGGTCCCTACGAGCAGTACTTC.

The rearrangement links TRBV6-5 to TRBJ1-2, with 8 bases lining up with TRBD1. Germline trimming cut 2 bases from V and 4 bases from J; bases unmatched to any gene: 6. The CDR3 extends over 15 amino acids. Germline V lookup: CDR1 MNHEY, CDR2 SVGAGI. The CDR3 region is CASSYGRTGSYGYTF. The CDR3 nucleotides are TGTGCCAGCAGTTACGGGCGGACAGGGTCCTATGGCTACACCTTC.

This clone was picked up a small number of times. Within the sample, other DNA sequences also encode this same CDR3. The chain carries TRBV4-3 and TRBJ2-3; 8 bases are shared with TRBD2. Trimming removed 0 bases from V and 4 bases from J; junction bases left unmatched: 3. The CDR3 consists of 15 residues. Looked up from germline, CDR1 is LGHNA and CDR2 is YSLEER. Here the CDR3 reads CASSQDRGGADTQYF. Here the CDR3 DNA reads TGCGCCAGCAGCCAAGATCGGGGGGGCGCAGATACGCAGTATTTT.

This clone was detected only once. The chain recombines TRBV11-2 with TRBJ1-1; no reliable D call. Germline V gene lookup returns CDR1 SGHAT and CDR2 FQNNGV. Between the trimmed V and J ends, which lost 1 base and 1 base, there was a span of 13 bases. The CDR3 is 16 residues long. CDR3 nucleotide sequence: TGTGCCAGCAGCTTAGGTGGTAGTGGGAGGAACACTGAAGCTTTCTTT. Its protein product is CASSLGGSGRNTEAFF.

This clone was seen more than once but under ten times. The chain has TRBV5-6 and TRBJ1-4; D is uncertain. V gave up 4 bases and J gave up 2 bases, with 12 bases separating them. Germline V CDR1 and CDR2: SGHDT, YYEEEE. The CDR3 totals 15 residues. CDR3 sequence reads: CASSPSPDTNEKLFF. The CDR3, as DNA: TGTGCCAGCAGCCCTAGCCCGGATACTAATGAAAAACTGTTTTTT.

In this sample, this clone turned up a few times. The V and J genes are TRBV29-1 and TRBJ2-7; TRBD1 is a possible D gene (5 bases). CDR1 is SQVTM and CDR2 is ANQGSEA in the germline V gene. V was pared by 3 bases and J by 4 bases, with 19 bases between. There are 15 residues in the CDR3. The CDR3 protein is CSVDTGASPGYEQYF. For the CDR3, the DNA is TGCAGCGTTGACACAGGCGCCAGCCCCGGTTACGAGCAGTACTTC.

This clone was seen more than once but under ten times. The V and J genes are TRBV7-9 and TRBJ1-3; 12 bases match TRBD1. The ends lost 3 bases at V and 6 bases at J; junction bases unmatched: 9. The CDR3 loop spans 17 amino acids. Germline V gene lookup returns CDR1 SEHNR and CDR2 FQNEAQ (reference sequence). Here the CDR3 DNA reads TGTGCCAGCAGCTTCCGTCTTGGGACAGGGGGCTTAAACACCATATATTTT. It yields the protein CASSFRLGTGGLNTIYF.

This clone was seen only once. The rearrangement links TRBV5-1 to TRBJ1-1; TRBD1 matches at 8 bases. Germline values: CDR1 SGHRS, CDR2 YFSETQ. This CDR3 spans 15 amino acids. Germline trimming cut 4 bases from V and 1 base from J; bases unmatched to any gene: 6. CDR3 DNA sequence: TGCGCCAGCAGCCTGGGACAGGCCAGGAACACTGAAGCTTTCTTT. It encodes CASSLGQARNTEAFF.

The chain combines TRBV5-6 with TRBJ2-2; maybe TRBD1 (6 bases). The CDR3 is 16 amino acids. V was clipped by 0 bases and J by 4 bases, with 13 bases between them. Germline V gene lookup returns CDR1 SGHDT and CDR2 YYEEEE. CDR3 loop: CASSLVLIGGTGELFF. CDR3 nucleotide sequence: TGTGCCAGCAGCTTGGTGTTAATAGGGGGCACCGGGGAGCTGTTTTTT. Using reference TRBV5-6 and TRBJ2-2 for the parts outside the CDR3, the full variable domain is DAGVTQSPTHLIKTRGQQVTLRCSPKSGHDTVSWYQQALGQGPQFIFQYYEEEERQRGNFPDRFSGHQFPNYSSELNVNALLLGDSALYLCASSLVLIGGTGELFFGEGSRLTVL.

The CDR3 DNA reads as TGTGCCATCAGTGAGTCACTCCGTGGCACTGAAGCTTTCTTT. This gives the protein CAISESLRGTEAFF. The chain recombines TRBV10-3 with TRBJ1-1; D unresolved. Germline CDR1 reads ENHRY; CDR2 reads SYGVKD. Trimming removed 0 bases at V and 4 bases at J, with 9 bases between. The CDR3 is made up of 14 amino acids.

The chain uses TRBV5-1 and TRBJ2-2; the D gene is possibly TRBD1 (5 bases). This CDR3 contains 15 residues. Deletions cut 3 bases from V and 6 bases from J, with 15 bases between. Germline CDR1 and CDR2: SGHRS and YFSETQ. CDR3 amino acids: CASSSLPGYPGELFF. The CDR3 DNA follows: TGCGCCAGCAGCTCCCTTCCAGGGTATCCCGGGGAGCTGTTTTTT.

The V gene is TRBV11-2, the J gene TRBJ1-4; D is perhaps TRBD1 (5 bases). Germline lookup yields CDR1 SGHAT and CDR2 FQNNGV. The V gene lost 5 bases and the J gene lost 8 bases, with 21 bases spanning the gap. The CDR3 runs to 16 residues. CDR3 in DNA: TGTGCCAGCAGCGCCACGGAAGGGGTGCTCTGGGAAAAACTGTTTTTT. Encoded protein: CASSATEGVLWEKLFF.

The CDR3 sequence: CASSVVAIPNGDRGTNTGELFF. The CDR3 DNA follows: TGTGCCAGCAGCGTAGTGGCGATCCCTAATGGGGACAGGGGGACGAACACCGGGGAGCTGTTTTTT. V usage is TRBV9 and J usage is TRBJ2-2; 11 nucleotides align to TRBD1. This CDR3 is built from 22 residues. The germline gives CDR1 SGDLS, CDR2 YYNGEE. V lost 0 bases to trimming and J lost 0 bases; unmatched junction nucleotides: 16.

The V call is TRBV11-2, the J call TRBJ1-3, with D possibly matching TRBD1 (6 bases). This CDR3 is built from 15 residues. Trimming pared 6 bases from V and 0 bases from J, leaving 12 bases between. CDR1 is SGHAT and CDR2 is FQNNGV in the germline V gene. The CDR3 DNA follows: TGTGCCAGCAGAAAACAGGGAACCTCTGGAAACACCATATATTTT. It specifies CASRKQGTSGNTIYF.

V usage is TRBV15 and J usage is TRBJ2-3, with TRBD2 identical over 8 bases. Germline V CDR1 and CDR2: LNHNV, YYDKDF (reference sequence). This CDR3 has 19 residues. V was clipped by 1 base and J by 0 bases; unmatched bases: 12. The CDR3: CATSRVRGGSDLSTDTQYF. As DNA, the CDR3 is TGTGCCACCAGCAGAGTCCGGGGGGGATCGGACCTTAGCACAGATACGCAGTATTTT.

The rearrangement joins TRBV9 to TRBJ2-7; 12 bases map to TRBD2. The CDR3 spans 16 residues. With V trimmed by 0 bases and J by 6 bases, 7 bases remained unmatched. Germline lookup yields CDR1 SGDLS and CDR2 YYNGEE. DNA for the CDR3: TGTGCCAGCAGCGTAGGGGTGGGACTAGCGGGTAGCGAGCAGTACTTC. Encoded protein: CASSVGVGLAGSEQYF.

V usage is TRBV30 and J usage is TRBJ2-1; D perhaps matches TRBD1 (6 bases). CDR3 size: 12 residues. V lost 1 base, J lost 9 bases, and 10 bases lay in between. The germline CDR1 and CDR2 sequences are GTSNPN and SVGIG (reference sequence). The CDR3 DNA reads TGTGCCTGGAGTGCAACAGGGCGTGAGCAGTTCTTC. Its translation is CAWSATGREQFF.

This clone was detected only once. The V call is TRBV7-3, the J call TRBJ2-2; D perhaps matches TRBD1 (6 bases). V lost 5 bases and J 0 bases, leaving 10 bases between the germline ends. The CDR3 runs to 15 residues. Germline V gene lookup returns CDR1 SGHTA and CDR2 FQGTGA. CDR3 residues: CASSPDRTNTGELFF. In DNA, the CDR3 is TGTGCCAGCAGCCCGGACAGAACGAACACCGGGGAGCTGTTTTTT. Filled out from reference TRBV7-3 and TRBJ2-2, the complete variable domain reads GAGVSQTPSNKVTEKGKYVELRCDPISGHTALYWYRQSLGQGPEFLIYFQGTGAADDSGLPNDRFFAVRPEGSVSTLKIQRTERGDSAVYLCASSPDRTNTGELFFGEGSRLTVL.